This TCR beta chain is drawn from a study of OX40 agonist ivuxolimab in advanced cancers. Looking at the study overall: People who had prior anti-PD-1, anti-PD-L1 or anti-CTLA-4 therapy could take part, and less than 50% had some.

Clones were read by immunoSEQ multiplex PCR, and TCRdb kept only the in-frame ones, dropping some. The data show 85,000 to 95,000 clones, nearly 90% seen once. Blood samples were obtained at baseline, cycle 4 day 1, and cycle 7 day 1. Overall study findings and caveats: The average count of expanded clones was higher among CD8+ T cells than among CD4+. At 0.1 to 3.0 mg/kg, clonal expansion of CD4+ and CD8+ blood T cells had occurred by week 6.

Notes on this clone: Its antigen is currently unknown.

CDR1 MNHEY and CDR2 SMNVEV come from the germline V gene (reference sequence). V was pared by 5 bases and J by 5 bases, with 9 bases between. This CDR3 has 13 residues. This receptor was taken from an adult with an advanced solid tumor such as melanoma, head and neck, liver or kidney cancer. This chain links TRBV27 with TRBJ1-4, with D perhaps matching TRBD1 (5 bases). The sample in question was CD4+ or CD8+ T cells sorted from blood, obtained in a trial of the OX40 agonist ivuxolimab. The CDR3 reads CASSVRENEKLFF. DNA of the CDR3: TGTGCCAGCAGTGTCAGGGAGAATGAAAAACTGTTTTTT.